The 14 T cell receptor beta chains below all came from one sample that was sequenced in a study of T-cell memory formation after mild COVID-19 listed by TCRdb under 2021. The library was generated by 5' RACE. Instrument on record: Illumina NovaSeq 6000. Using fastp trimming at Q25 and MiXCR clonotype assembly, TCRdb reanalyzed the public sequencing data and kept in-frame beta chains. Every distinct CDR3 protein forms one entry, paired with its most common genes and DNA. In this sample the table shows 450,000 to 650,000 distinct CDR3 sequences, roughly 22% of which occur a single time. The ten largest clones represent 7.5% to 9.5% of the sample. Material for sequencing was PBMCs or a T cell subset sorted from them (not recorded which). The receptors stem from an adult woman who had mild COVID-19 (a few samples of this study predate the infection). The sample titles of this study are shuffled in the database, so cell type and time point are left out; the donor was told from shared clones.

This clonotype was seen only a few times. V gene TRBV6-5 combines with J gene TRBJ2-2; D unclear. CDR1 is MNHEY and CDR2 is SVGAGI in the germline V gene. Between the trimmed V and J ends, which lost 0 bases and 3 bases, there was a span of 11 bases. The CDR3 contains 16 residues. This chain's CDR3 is CASSYSKGSDTGELFF. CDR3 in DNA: TGTGCCAGCAGTTACTCGAAAGGCTCGGACACCGGGGAGCTGTTTTTT.

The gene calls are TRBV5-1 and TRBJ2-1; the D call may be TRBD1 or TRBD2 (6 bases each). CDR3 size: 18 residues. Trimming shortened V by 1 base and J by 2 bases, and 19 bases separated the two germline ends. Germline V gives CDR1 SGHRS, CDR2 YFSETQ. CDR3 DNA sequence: TGCGCCAGCAGCTTGAGGGGGACCGGGACTGCGACCTACAATGAGCAGTTCTTC. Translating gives CASSLRGTGTATYNEQFF.

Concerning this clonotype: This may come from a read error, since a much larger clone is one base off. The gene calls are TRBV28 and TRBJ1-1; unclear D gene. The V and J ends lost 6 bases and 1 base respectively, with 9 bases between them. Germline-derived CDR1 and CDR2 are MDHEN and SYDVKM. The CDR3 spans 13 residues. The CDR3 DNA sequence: TGTGCCAGCAGCATATGGGGGAACACTGAAGCTTTCTTT. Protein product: CASSIWGNTEAFF.

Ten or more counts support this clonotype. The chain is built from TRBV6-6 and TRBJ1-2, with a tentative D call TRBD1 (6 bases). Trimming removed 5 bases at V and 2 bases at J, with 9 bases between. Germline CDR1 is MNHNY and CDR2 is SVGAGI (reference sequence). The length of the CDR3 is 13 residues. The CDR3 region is CASSQTGNYGYTF. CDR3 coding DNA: TGTGCCAGCAGTCAGACAGGAAACTATGGCTACACCTTC.

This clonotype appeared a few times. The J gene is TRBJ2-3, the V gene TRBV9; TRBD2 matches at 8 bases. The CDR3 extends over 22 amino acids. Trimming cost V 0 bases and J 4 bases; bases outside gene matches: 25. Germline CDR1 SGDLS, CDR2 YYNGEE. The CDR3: CASSVASPGLVVPLEVADTQYF. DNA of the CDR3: TGTGCCAGCAGCGTAGCTTCACCGGGACTAGTGGTTCCTCTCGAAGTTGCAGATACGCAGTATTTT. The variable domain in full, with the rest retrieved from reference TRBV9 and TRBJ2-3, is DSGVTQTPKHLITATGQRVTLRCSPRSGDLSVYWYQQSLDQGLQFLIQYYNGEERAKGNILERFSAQQFPDLHSELNLSSLELGDSALYFCASSVASPGLVVPLEVADTQYFGPGTRLTVL.

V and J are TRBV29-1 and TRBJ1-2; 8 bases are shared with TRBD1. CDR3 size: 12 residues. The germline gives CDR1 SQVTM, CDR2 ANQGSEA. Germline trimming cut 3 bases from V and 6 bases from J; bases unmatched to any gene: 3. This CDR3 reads CSVDQTGDGYTF. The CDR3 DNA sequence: TGCAGCGTTGACCAGACAGGGGATGGCTACACCTTC.

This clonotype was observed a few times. DNA of the CDR3: TGTGCCAGCAGCCCCGACAGGGGGGGACGCGAGCAGTACTTC. This sequence encodes CASSPDRGGREQYF. V is TRBV7-2 and J is TRBJ2-7; TRBD1 aligns across 9 bases. Germline values: CDR1 SGHTA, CDR2 FQGNSA. The V gene end was trimmed by 5 bases and the J gene end by 6 bases; junction bases not matched to a gene: 8. This CDR3 comprises 14 residues.

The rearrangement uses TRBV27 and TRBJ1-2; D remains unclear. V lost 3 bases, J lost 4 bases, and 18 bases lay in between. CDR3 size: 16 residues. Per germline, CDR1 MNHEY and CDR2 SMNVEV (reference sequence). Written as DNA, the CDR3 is TGTGCCAGCAGTTTTAAGGGTCAAAATAGGGCCTATGGCTACACCTTC. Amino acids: CASSFKGQNRAYGYTF.

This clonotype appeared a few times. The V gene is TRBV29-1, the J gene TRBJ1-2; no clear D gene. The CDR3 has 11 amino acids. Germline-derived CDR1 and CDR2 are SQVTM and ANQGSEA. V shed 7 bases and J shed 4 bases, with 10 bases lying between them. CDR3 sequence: CSEGRAYGYTF. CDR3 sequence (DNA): TGCAGCGAAGGACGGGCCTATGGCTACACCTTC.

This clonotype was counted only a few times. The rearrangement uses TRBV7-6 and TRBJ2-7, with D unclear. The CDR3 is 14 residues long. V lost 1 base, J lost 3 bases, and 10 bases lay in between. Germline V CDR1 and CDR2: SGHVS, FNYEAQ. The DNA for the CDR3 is TGTGCCAGCAGCTTAGGAGAAGGGTTCTACGAGCAGTACTTC. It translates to CASSLGEGFYEQYF.

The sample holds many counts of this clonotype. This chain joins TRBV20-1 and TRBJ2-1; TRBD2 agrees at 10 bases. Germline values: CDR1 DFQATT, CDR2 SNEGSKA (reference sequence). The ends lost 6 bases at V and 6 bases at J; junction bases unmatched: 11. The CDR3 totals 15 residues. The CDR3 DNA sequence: TGCAGTGCGCCAACCCTAGCGGGAGCCGGCAATGAGCAGTTCTTC. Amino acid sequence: CSAPTLAGAGNEQFF.

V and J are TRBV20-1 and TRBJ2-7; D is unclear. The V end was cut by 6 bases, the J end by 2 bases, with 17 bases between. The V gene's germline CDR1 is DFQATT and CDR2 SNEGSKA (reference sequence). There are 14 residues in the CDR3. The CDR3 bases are TGCAGTGCCAAGGAGAGGACGGACCCCTACGAGCAGTACTTC. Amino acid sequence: CSAKERTDPYEQYF.

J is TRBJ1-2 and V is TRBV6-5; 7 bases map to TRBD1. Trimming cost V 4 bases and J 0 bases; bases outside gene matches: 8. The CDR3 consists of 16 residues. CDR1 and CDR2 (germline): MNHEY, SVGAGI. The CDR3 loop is CASSSSGQDSNYGYTF. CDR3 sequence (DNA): TGTGCCAGCAGTTCGTCAGGACAGGATTCTAACTATGGCTACACCTTC.

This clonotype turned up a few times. Written as DNA, the CDR3 is TGTGCCACCAGCGATACTCGGGGGGGGTACAATGAGCAGTTCTTC. Encoded protein: CATSDTRGGYNEQFF. The chain joins TRBV15 to TRBJ2-1; 8 bases line up with TRBD2. The CDR3 runs 15 residues. V was pared by 5 bases and J by 4 bases, with 7 bases of the junction left unmatched. CDR1 is LNHNV, CDR2 YYDKDF, per germline (reference sequence).